This TCR beta chain was observed in a study of shared clonotypes between healthy human individuals. Points from the study as a whole: Clonotypes shared by all four sorted-subset donors had higher generation probabilities than non-shared clonotypes.

Template for every sorted-subset replicate PCR totaled approximately 200 ng DNA, 25,000 to 30,000 T cell genomes. Clones were sequenced by immunoSEQ multiplex PCR, and TCRdb holds only the in-frame ones, with some missing. The profile shows around 2,100,000 clones, approximately 94% of them singletons. In the naive CD8 group, cells lacked CD45RO and were positively selected for CCR7, so terminally differentiated effector memory CD45RA+ cells were left out. Concerning this clone itself: Its antigen is undetermined.

The sequenced sample consisted of naive CD8+ T cells sorted from blood. This TCR was sampled from a man between 18 and 35 years old in good health.

The DNA of the CDR3 is TGCAGCGTTGAAGTGAGCGGACAGGGCAACTATGGCTACACCTTC. Translated: CSVEVSGQGNYGYTF. The gene calls are TRBV29-1 and TRBJ1-2; TRBD1 agrees at 8 bases. The junction had 6 bases not matched to a gene; V was cut back by 1 base and J by 2 bases. This CDR3 is built from 15 residues. The germline V gene encodes CDR1 SQVTM and CDR2 ANQGSEA. Full variable domain (remainder filled in from reference TRBV29-1 and TRBJ1-2): SAVISQKPSRDICQRGTSLTIQCQVDSQVTMMFWYRQQPGQSLTLIATANQGSEATYESGFVIDKFPISRPNLTFSTLTVSNMSPEDSSIYLCSVEVSGQGNYGYTFGSGTRLTVV.